The clone carrying this T cell receptor (beta chain) was picked up a small number of times. Its antigen is unknown. Other nucleotide sequences in the sample specify the same CDR3. The record originates from a study of shared clonotypes between healthy human individuals. The CDR3 consists of 12 residues. The germline V gene has CDR1 LNHNV and CDR2 YYDKDF (reference sequence). V shed 3 bases and J shed 4 bases, with 4 bases lying between them. A CD45RA+ naive subset and a CD45RA-negative memory subset were split from CD4+ cells. The assay was immunoSEQ multiplex PCR, and TCRdb's table has in-frame clones only and misses some. Found here are some 1,100,000 clones, around 82% of them singletons; the top ten hold approximately 0.5%. Broader study findings: Non-shared clonotypes displayed generation probabilities falling below those of clonotypes present in all four donors.

This clonotype was sampled from a man aged 18 to 35 in good health. Some clones in this sample may be carry-over from other donors' samples. Specimen: memory CD4+ T cells from PBMCs. Subset described: CD45RA-negative fraction. V gene TRBV15 combines with J gene TRBJ1-5, with unresolved D. The CDR3 DNA is TGTGCCACCAGCAGGGGAAATCAGCCCCAGCATTTT. The encoded protein is CATSRGNQPQHF.